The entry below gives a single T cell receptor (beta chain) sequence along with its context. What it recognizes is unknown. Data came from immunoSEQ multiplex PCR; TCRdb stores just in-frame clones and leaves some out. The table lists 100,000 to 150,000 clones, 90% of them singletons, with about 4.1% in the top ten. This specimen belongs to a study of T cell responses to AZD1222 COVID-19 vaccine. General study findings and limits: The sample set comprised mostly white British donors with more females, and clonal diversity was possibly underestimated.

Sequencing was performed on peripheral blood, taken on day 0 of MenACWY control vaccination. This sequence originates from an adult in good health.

The CDR3 sequence: CASSSGFTGELFF. In DNA, the CDR3 is TGTGCCAGCAGCTCAGGGTTCACCGGGGAGCTGTTTTTT. This rearrangement joins TRBV2 to TRBJ2-2, with D maybe TRBD1 (5 bases). V lost 6 bases and J 4 bases, leaving 9 bases between the germline ends. Germline CDR1 SNHLY, CDR2 FYNNEI. The CDR3 has 13 amino acids.